A single sample is the source of the 5 T cell receptor beta chains below, sequenced in a study of STAT5B mutations in CD4+ large granular lymphocyte leukemia. Produced via immunoSEQ multiplex PCR; TCRdb's table is partial and in-frame only. Counted here are 31,000 or so clones, around four fifths occurring once; the ten biggest clones make up 0.29%. The sample taken for sequencing was CD4+ T cells from blood buffy coats. The receptors originated from a human donor in good health.

The gene calls are TRBV7-3 and TRBJ2-2; 7 nucleotides agree with TRBD1. The CDR3 spans 13 residues. Germline CDR1 reads SGHTA; CDR2 reads FQGTGA. V shed 3 bases, J shed 6 bases, and the junction held 1 base outside the gene matches. The chain's CDR3 is CASSFQGAGELFF. The CDR3 DNA follows: TGTGCCAGCAGCTTCCAGGGGGCCGGGGAGCTGTTTTTT.

The chain combines TRBV5-6 with TRBJ2-4; D is unclear. The V gene lost 4 bases and the J gene lost 0 bases, with 17 bases spanning the gap. The CDR3 runs to 17 residues. Per the germline V gene, CDR1 is SGHDT and CDR2 is YYEEEE. The CDR3 protein is CASSHIPALLAKNIQYF. CDR3 nucleotides: TGTGCCAGCAGCCATATTCCGGCACTTCTAGCCAAAAACATTCAGTACTTC.

V usage is TRBV5-1 and J usage is TRBJ2-7; D unclear. The CDR3 runs 13 residues. Germline CDR1 SGHRS, CDR2 YFSETQ. V gave up 4 bases and J gave up 0 bases, with 8 bases separating them. The CDR3 reads CASSRTYSYEQYF. Here the CDR3 DNA reads TGCGCCAGCAGCAGGACGTACTCCTACGAGCAGTACTTC.

V usage is TRBV9 and J usage is TRBJ2-1; 11 bases agree with TRBD1. Per germline, CDR1 SGDLS and CDR2 YYNGEE. This CDR3 is built from 16 residues. V shed 4 bases and J 5 bases; nucleotides not matched to a gene: 8. DNA for the CDR3: TGTGCCAGCAGCATTTCCGGACAGGGGGCCCACAATGAGCAGTTCTTC. Translation gives CASSISGQGAHNEQFF. The full variable domain, in which reference TRBV9 and TRBJ2-1 provide the parts outside the CDR3, is DSGVTQTPKHLITATGQRVTLRCSPRSGDLSVYWYQQSLDQGLQFLIQYYNGEERAKGNILERFSAQQFPDLHSELNLSSLELGDSALYFCASSISGQGAHNEQFFGPGTRLTVL.

The DNA for the CDR3 is TGTGCCAGCAGCTTTGTCAACACTGAAGCTTTCTTT. Encoded protein: CASSFVNTEAFF. The chain joins TRBV11-3 to TRBJ1-1; D gene unclear. Germline loops: CDR1 SGHNT, CDR2 YENEEA. Trimming removed 3 bases at V and 2 bases at J, with 4 bases between. This CDR3 spans 12 amino acids.